This entry lists 2 T cell receptor beta chains sequenced from one sample in a study of long-term antiretroviral therapy in people with HIV. The immunoSEQ assay was v3.0, run at survey level. The assay was immunoSEQ multiplex PCR, and TCRdb's table has in-frame clones only and misses some. Here the sample spans about 33,000 clones, roughly 96% being singletons. The input for sequencing was unsorted PBMCs, taken approximately 6.5 years after starting antiretroviral therapy. Source of these receptors: a man aged 25 to 40 with HIV.

A single count supports this clone. This chain joins TRBV6-1 and TRBJ1-1; D unclear. Germline CDR1 MNHNS, CDR2 SASEGT. The germline V and J ends were trimmed by 3 bases and 1 base, with 9 bases remaining between them. The CDR3 is 14 residues long. The CDR3 loop is CASSDREGNTEAFF. The CDR3 nucleotides are TGTGCCAGCAGTGACCGGGAGGGGAACACTGAAGCTTTCTTT.

The chain combines TRBV13 with TRBJ2-6, with D hard to call. V was pared by 5 bases and J by 0 bases, with 5 bases between. The CDR3 covers 14 residues. Germline values: CDR1 PRHDT, CDR2 FYEKMQ (reference sequence). The CDR3 sequence is CASSMSSGANVLTF. Written as DNA, the CDR3 is TGTGCCAGCAGCATGAGCTCTGGGGCCAACGTCCTGACTTTC. Full variable domain (rest looked up from reference TRBV13 and TRBJ2-6): AAGVIQSPRHLIKEKRETATLKCYPIPRHDTVYWYQQGPGQDPQFLISFYEKMQSDKGSIPDRFSAQQFSDYHSELNMSSLELGDSALYFCASSMSSGANVLTFGAGSRLTVL.